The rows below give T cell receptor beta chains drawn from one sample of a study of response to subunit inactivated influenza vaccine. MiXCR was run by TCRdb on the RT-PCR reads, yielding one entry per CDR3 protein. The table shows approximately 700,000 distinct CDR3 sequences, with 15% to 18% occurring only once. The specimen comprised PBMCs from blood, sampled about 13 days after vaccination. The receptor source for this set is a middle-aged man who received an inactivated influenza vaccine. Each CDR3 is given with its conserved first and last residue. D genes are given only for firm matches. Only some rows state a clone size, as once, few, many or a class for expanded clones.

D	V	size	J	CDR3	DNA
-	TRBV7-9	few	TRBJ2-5	CASSLELYQETQYF	TGTGCCAGCAGCTTAGAATTGTACCAAGAGACCCAGTACTTC
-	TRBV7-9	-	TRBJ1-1	CASSLGGAGPAFF	TGTGCCAGCAGCTTAGGTGGGGCAGGACCTGCTTTCTTT
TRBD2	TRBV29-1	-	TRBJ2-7	CSVEQSGGVEQYF	TGCAGCGTTGAGCAGAGCGGGGGGGTGGAGCAGTACTTC
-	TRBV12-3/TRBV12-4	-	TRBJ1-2	CASSFTNYGYTF	TGTGCCAGCAGTTTTACTAACTATGGCTACACCTTC
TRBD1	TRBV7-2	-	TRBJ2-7	CASSHQDRGDDEQYF	TGTGCCAGCAGCCACCAGGACAGGGGGGACGACGAGCAGTACTTC
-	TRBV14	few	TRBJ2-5	CASTPGGEETQYF	TGTGCCAGCACCCCCGGGGGCGAAGAGACCCAGTACTTC
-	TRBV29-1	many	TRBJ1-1	CSGGEGNTEAFF	TGCAGCGGGGGGGAAGGGAACACTGAAGCTTTCTTT
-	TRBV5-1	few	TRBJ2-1	CASSASREKQFF	TGCGCCAGCAGCGCTAGCCGGGAAAAGCAGTTCTTC
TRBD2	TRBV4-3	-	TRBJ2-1	CASSQDPHSGGSTYNEQFF	TGCGCCAGCAGCCAAGACCCCCATAGCGGGGGCTCGACCTACAATGAGCAGTTCTTC
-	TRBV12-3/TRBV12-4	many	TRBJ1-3	CASKQNTIYF	TGTGCCAGCAAGCAAAACACCATATATTTT
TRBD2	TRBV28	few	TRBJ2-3	CAGSGGSFTDTQYF	TGTGCCGGATCCGGCGGGAGTTTCACAGATACGCAGTATTTT
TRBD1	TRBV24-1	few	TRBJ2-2	CATSGTGQTETGELFF	TGTGCCACCAGTGGGACAGGACAAACGGAAACCGGGGAGCTGTTTTTT
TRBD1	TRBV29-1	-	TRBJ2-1	CSGEGQGALEINEQFF	TGCAGCGGGGAGGGACAGGGGGCGCTGGAAATCAATGAGCAGTTCTTC
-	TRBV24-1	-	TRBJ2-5	CATSRAESQETQYF	TGTGCCACCAGTCGGGCAGAGAGTCAAGAGACCCAGTACTTC
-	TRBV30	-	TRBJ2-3	CAWSVPEYTDTQYF	TGTGCCTGGAGTGTACCGGAATACACAGATACGCAGTATTTT
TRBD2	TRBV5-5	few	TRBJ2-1	CASRFGLAPYNEQFF	TGTGCCAGCAGGTTCGGACTAGCGCCCTACAATGAGCAGTTCTTC
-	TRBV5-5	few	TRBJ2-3	CASSLEVGGLTSTDTQYF	TGTGCCAGCAGCTTGGAAGTGGGGGGACTCACTAGCACAGATACGCAGTATTTT
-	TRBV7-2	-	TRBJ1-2	CASSLYVGYTF	TGTGCCAGCAGCCTTTACGTTGGCTACACCTTC
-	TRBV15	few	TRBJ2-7	CATSGEQGGNYEQYF	TGTGCCACCAGCGGAGAACAGGGTGGAAACTACGAGCAGTACTTC
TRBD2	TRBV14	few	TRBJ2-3	CASSQGWTRGSTDTQYF	TGTGCCAGCAGCCAAGGTTGGACGCGGGGGAGCACAGATACGCAGTATTTT
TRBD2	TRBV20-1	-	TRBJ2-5	CSAKRELQETQYF	TGCAGTGCCAAGCGGGAGCTACAAGAGACCCAGTACTTC
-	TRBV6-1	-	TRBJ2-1	CASSELDSNEQFF	TGTGCCAGCAGTGAACTAGACTCCAATGAGCAGTTCTTC
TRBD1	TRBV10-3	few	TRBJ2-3	CAIGGQVQDTQYF	TGTGCCATCGGGGGACAGGTTCAGGATACGCAGTATTTT
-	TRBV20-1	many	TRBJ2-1	CSAHPTGAYNEQFF	TGCAGTGCCCACCCTACCGGGGCCTACAATGAGCAGTTCTTC
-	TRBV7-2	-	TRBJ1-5	CASSRELNQPQHF	TGTGCCAGCAGTAGGGAACTGAATCAGCCCCAGCATTTT
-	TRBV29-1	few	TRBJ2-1	CSVEILSYNEQFF	TGCAGCGTTGAAATCCTCAGTTACAATGAGCAGTTCTTC
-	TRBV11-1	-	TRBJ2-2	CASRTTRNVPSNTGELFF	TGTGCCAGCAGGACTACACGGAACGTCCCTTCGAACACCGGGGAGCTGTTTTTT
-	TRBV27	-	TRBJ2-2	CASSQGMNTGELFF	TGTGCCAGCAGTCAGGGGATGAACACCGGGGAGCTGTTTTTT
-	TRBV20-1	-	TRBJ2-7	CSANYGSSYEQYF	TGCAGTGCAAACTATGGAAGCTCCTACGAGCAGTACTTC
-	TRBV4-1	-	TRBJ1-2	CASSQGIRGPGYGYTF	TGCGCCAGCAGCCAAGGTATCCGGGGGCCGGGATATGGCTACACCTTC
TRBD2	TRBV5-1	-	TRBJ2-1	CASSSVAGGSYNEQFF	TGCGCCAGCAGCTCCGTAGCGGGAGGGTCCTACAATGAGCAGTTCTTC
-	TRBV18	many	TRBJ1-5	CASSPDGNQPQHF	TGTGCCAGCAGCCCAGACGGGAATCAGCCCCAGCATTTT
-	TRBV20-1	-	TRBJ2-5	CSARDWGFEETQYF	TGCAGTGCTAGAGATTGGGGGTTTGAAGAGACCCAGTACTTC
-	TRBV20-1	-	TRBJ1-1	CSARQGSLNTEAFF	TGCAGTGCTAGACAGGGGTCTTTGAACACTGAAGCTTTCTTT
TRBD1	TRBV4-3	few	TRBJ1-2	CASSQDPTGLFGSNYGYTF	TGCGCCAGCAGCCAAGATCCGACAGGGTTGTTCGGCTCTAACTATGGCTACACCTTC
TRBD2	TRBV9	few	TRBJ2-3	CASSEGGEDPPDTQYF	TGTGCCAGCAGCGAGGGAGGGGAGGACCCCCCAGATACGCAGTATTTT
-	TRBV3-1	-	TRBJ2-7	CASSPIGGEQYF	TGTGCCAGCAGTCCGATTGGGGGCGAGCAGTACTTC
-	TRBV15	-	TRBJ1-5	CATSRARGGLSGQPQHF	TGTGCCACCAGCAGAGCCCGTGGCGGACTCTCGGGTCAGCCCCAGCATTTT
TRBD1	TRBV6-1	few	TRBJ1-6	CASRGDRGRSPLHF	TGTGCCAGCAGAGGAGACAGGGGACGATCACCCCTCCACTTT
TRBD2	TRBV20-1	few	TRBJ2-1	CSATGTSGGRTYNEQFF	TGCAGTGCCACCGGGACTAGCGGAGGAAGAACCTACAATGAGCAGTTCTTC
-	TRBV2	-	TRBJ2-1	CASSTATPNNEQFF	TGTGCCAGCAGTACAGCCACACCGAACAATGAGCAGTTCTTC
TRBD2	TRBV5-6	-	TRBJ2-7	CASSLAGGNIYEQYF	TGTGCCAGCAGCTTGGCCGGGGGGAATATATACGAGCAGTACTTC
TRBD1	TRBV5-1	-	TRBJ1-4	CASSRTGAREKLFF	TGCGCCAGCAGCCGGACAGGGGCGCGTGAAAAACTGTTTTTT
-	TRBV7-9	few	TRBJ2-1	CASSPMIQLGAYNEQFF	TGTGCCAGCAGCCCCATGATTCAACTAGGCGCCTACAATGAGCAGTTCTTC
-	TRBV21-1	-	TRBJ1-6	CASSKGGPGNSPLHF	TGTGCCAGCAGCAAAGGGGGGCCAGGGAATTCACCCCTCCACTTT
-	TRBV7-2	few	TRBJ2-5	CASSLVTGETQYF	TGTGCCAGCAGCTTAGTTACAGGGGAGACCCAGTACTTC
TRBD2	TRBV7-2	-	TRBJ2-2	CASSRTGLANTGELFF	TGTGCCAGCAGCCGAACGGGACTAGCAAACACCGGGGAGCTGTTTTTT
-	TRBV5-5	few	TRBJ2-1	CASSLVEGTYNEQFF	TGTGCCAGCAGCTTGGTGGAGGGAACCTACAATGAGCAGTTCTTC
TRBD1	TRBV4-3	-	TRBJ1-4	CASSQVVQGSEKLFF	TGCGCCAGCAGCCAAGTGGTACAGGGGAGTGAAAAACTGTTTTTT
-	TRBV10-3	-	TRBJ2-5	CATATPTENKQETQYF	TGTGCCACCGCTACACCTACAGAGAACAAACAAGAGACCCAGTACTTC
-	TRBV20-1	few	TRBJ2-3	CSASTGNTDTQYF	TGCAGTGCTTCAACCGGGAACACAGATACGCAGTATTTT
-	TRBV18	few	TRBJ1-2	CASSPNPDHYGYTF	TGTGCCAGCTCACCAAATCCAGATCACTATGGCTACACCTTC